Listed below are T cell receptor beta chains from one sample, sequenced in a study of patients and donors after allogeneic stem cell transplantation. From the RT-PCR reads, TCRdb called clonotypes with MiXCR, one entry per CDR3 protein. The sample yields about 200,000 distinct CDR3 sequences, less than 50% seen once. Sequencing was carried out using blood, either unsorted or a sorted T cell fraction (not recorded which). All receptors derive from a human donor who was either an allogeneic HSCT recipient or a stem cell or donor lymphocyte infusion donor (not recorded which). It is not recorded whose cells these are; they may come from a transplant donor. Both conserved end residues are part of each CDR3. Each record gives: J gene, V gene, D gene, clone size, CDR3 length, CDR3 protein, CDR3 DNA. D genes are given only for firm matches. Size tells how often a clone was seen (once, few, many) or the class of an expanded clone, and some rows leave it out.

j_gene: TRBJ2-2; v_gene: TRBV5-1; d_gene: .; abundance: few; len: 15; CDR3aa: CASSPPQDSTGELFF; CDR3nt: TGCGCCAGCAGCCCCCCCCAGGACTCCACCGGGGAGCTGTTTTTT
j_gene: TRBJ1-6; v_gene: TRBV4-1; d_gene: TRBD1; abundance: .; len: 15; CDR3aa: CASSQTSTGVWPLHF; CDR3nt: TGCGCCAGCAGCCAGACTTCTACAGGGGTTTGGCCCCTCCACTTT
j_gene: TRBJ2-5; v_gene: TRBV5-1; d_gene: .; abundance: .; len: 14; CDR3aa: CASSLDLAKETQYF; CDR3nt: TGCGCCAGCAGCTTGGATCTAGCGAAAGAGACCCAGTACTTC
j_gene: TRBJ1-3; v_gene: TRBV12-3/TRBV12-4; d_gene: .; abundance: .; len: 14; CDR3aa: CASSFMRGGNTIYF; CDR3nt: TGTGCCAGCAGTTTCATGCGAGGTGGAAACACCATATATTTT
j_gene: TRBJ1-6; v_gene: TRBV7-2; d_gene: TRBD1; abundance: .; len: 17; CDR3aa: CASSQGDRSSYNSPLHF; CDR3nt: TGTGCCAGCAGCCAGGGGGACAGAAGCTCCTATAATTCACCCCTCCACTTT
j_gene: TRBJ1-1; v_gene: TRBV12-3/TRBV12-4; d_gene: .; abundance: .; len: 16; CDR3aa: CASSLNAAFGNTEAFF; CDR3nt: TGTGCCAGCAGTTTGAATGCCGCCTTCGGGAACACTGAAGCTTTCTTT
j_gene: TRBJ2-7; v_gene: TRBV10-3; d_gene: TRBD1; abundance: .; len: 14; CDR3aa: CDISDPGQLSEQYF; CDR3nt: TGTGACATCAGTGATCCGGGACAGCTATCCGAGCAGTACTTC
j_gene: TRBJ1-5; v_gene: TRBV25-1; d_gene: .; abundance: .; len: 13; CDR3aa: CASSAGVNQPQHF; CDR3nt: TGTGCCAGCAGTGCAGGGGTCAATCAGCCCCAGCATTTT
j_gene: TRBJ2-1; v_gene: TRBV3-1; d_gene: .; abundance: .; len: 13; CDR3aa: CASSQGLDREQFF; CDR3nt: TGTGCCAGCAGCCAAGGACTAGACCGGGAGCAGTTCTTC
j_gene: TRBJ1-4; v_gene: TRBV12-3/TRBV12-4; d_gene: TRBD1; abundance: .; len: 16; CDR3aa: CASSLLTGGPNEKLFF; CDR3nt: TGTGCCAGCAGTTTATTAACAGGGGGCCCTAATGAAAAACTGTTTTTT
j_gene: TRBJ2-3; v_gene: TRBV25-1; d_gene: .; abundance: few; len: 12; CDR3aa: CASRTWEDTQYF; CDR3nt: TGTGCCAGCAGGACCTGGGAGGATACGCAGTATTTT
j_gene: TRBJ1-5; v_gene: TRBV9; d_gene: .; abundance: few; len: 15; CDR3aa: CASSRDGDSNQPQHF; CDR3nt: TGTGCCAGCAGCCGGGATGGGGATAGCAATCAGCCCCAGCATTTT
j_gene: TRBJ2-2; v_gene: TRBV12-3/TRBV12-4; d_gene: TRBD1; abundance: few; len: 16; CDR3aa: CASSPLDRGITGELFF; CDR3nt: TGTGCCAGCAGCCCACTCGACAGGGGAATCACCGGGGAGCTGTTTTTT
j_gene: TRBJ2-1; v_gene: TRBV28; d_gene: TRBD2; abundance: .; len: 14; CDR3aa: CASSRTSKHNEQFF; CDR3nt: TGTGCCAGCAGTCGGACTAGTAAACACAATGAGCAGTTCTTC
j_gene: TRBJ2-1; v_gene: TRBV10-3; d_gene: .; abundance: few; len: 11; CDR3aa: CANGRDNEQFF; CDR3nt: TGTGCCAACGGACGTGACAATGAGCAGTTCTTC
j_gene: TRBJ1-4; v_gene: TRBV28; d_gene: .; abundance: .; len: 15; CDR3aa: CASSPRPDKREKLFF; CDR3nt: TGTGCCAGCAGCCCCCGGCCGGACAAACGGGAAAAACTGTTTTTT
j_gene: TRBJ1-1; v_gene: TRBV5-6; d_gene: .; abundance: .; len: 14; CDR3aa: CASSLDFLNTEAFF; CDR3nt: TGTGCCAGCAGCTTGGATTTCCTGAACACTGAAGCTTTCTTT
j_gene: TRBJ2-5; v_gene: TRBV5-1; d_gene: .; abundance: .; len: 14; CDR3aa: CASTGGLRQETQYF; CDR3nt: TGCGCCAGCACCGGGGGACTGCGACAAGAGACCCAGTACTTC
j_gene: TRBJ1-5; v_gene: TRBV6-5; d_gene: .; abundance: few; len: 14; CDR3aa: CASSRSLGNQPQHF; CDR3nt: TGTGCCAGCAGCAGGTCATTGGGCAATCAGCCCCAGCATTTT
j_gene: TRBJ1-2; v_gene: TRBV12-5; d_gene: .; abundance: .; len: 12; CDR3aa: CASGFSNYGYTF; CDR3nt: TGTGCTAGTGGTTTTTCCAACTATGGCTACACCTTC
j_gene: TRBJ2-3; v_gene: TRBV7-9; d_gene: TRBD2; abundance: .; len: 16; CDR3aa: CASSIGTSGGTDTQYF; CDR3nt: TGTGCCAGCAGCATAGGGACTAGCGGGGGCACAGATACGCAGTATTTT
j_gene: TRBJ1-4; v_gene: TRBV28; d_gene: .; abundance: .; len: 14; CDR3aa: CASSSLRPHEKLFF; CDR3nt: TGTGCCAGCAGTTCCCTTCGTCCCCACGAAAAACTGTTTTTT
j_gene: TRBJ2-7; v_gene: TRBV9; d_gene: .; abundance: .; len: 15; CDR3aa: CASSVAAYGVDEQYF; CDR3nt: TGTGCCAGCAGCGTAGCGGCATACGGTGTGGACGAGCAGTACTTC
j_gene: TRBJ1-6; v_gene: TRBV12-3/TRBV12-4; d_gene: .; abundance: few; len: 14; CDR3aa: CASIPQGHNSPLHF; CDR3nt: TGTGCCAGCATACCCCAGGGGCACAATTCACCCCTCCACTTT
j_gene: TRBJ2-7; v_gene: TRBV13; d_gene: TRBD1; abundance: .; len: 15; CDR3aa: CASSVRDRGSYEQYF; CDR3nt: TGTGCCAGCAGCGTCCGGGACAGGGGCTCCTACGAGCAGTACTTC
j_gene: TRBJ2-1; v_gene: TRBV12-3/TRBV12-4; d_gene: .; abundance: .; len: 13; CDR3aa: CASSQLAPNEQFF; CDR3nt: TGTGCCAGCAGTCAACTAGCACCCAATGAGCAGTTCTTC
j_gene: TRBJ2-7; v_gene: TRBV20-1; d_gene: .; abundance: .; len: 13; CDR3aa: CSARVPQPYEQYF; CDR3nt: TGCAGTGCTAGGGTACCTCAGCCCTACGAGCAGTACTTC
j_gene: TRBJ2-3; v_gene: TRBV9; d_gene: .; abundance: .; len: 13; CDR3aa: CASSPRVSDTQYF; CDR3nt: TGTGCCAGCAGCCCCCGTGTGTCAGATACGCAGTATTTT
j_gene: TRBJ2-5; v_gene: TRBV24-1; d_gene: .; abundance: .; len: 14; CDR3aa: CATSDPTGTETQYF; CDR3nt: TGTGCCACCAGTGATCCAACAGGGACCGAGACCCAGTACTTC
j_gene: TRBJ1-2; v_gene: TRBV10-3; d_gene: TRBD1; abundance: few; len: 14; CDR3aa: CAISSTGGVDGYTF; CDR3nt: TGTGCCATCTCCTCGACAGGGGGCGTGGATGGCTACACCTTC
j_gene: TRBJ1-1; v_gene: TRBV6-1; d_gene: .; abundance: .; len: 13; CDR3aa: CASIPQGHFEAFF; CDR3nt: TGTGCCAGCATCCCCCAAGGACACTTTGAAGCTTTCTTT
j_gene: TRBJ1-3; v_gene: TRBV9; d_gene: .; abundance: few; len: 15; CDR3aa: CASSPRGTSGNTIYF; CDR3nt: TGTGCCAGCAGCCCCCGTGGGACTTCTGGAAACACCATATATTTT
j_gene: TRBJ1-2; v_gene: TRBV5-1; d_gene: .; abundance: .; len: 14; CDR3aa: CASSLELTNYGYTF; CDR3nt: TGCGCCAGCAGCTTGGAGTTAACTAACTATGGCTACACCTTC
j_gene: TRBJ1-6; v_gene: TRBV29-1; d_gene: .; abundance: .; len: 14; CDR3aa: CSAKLGGLNSPLHF; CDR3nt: TGCAGCGCAAAACTGGGGGGTTTGAATTCACCCCTCCACTTT
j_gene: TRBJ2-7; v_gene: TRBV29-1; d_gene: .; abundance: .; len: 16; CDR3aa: CSVEEISGFGLAKQYF; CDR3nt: TGCAGCGTTGAAGAGATAAGTGGATTTGGGCTGGCTAAGCAGTACTTC
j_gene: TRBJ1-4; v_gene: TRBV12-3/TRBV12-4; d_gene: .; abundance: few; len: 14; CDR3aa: CASSLRHLGEKLFF; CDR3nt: TGTGCCAGCAGTTTAAGGCACCTAGGGGAAAAACTGTTTTTT
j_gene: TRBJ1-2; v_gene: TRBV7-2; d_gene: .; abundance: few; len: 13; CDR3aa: CASSSTTAYGYTF; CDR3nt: TGTGCCAGCAGCTCCACGACAGCCTATGGCTACACCTTC
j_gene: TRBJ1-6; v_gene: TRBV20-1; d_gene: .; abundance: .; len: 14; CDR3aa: CSARVQIFNSPLHF; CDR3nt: TGCAGTGCTAGAGTTCAGATCTTTAATTCACCCCTCCACTTT
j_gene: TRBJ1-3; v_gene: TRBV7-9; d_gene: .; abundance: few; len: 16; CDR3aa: CASSYGTVKRGNTIYF; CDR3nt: TGTGCCAGCAGCTACGGGACCGTTAAACGGGGAAACACCATATATTTT
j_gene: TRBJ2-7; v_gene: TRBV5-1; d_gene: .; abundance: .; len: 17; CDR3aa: CASSLKLQGSRLDEQYF; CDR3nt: TGCGCCAGCAGCTTAAAATTACAGGGTTCACGATTGGACGAGCAGTACTTC
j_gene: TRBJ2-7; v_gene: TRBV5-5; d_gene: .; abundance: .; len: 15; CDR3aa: CASSSPQGSSYEQYF; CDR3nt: TGTGCCAGCAGCTCCCCCCAGGGGAGCTCCTACGAGCAGTACTTC
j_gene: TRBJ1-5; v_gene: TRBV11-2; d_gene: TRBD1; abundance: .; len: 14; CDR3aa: CASSRTGLNQPQHF; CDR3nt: TGTGCCAGCAGCAGGACAGGGCTCAATCAGCCCCAGCATTTT